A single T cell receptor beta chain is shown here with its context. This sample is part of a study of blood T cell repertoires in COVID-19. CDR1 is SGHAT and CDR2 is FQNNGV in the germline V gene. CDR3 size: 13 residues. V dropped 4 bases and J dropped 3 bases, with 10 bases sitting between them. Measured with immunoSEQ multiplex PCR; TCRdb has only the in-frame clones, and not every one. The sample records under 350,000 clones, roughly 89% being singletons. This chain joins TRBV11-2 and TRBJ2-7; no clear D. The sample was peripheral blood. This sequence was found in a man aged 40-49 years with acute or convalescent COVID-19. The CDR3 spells CASSSDFVYEQYF. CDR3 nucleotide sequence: TGTGCCAGCAGCTCCGACTTTGTCTACGAGCAGTACTTC.